Listed below are T cell receptor beta chains from one sample, sequenced in a study of blood T cells in healthy people across ages. TCRdb reanalysed the 5' RACE reads using MiXCR and keeps one entry per CDR3 protein. The repertoire has some 1.1 million distinct CDR3 sequences, more than 30% of them found once; the top ten carry around 13%. The sequencing input was blood. Receptors were obtained from a man between 18 and 29 years old in good health. CDR3s include the opening cysteine and the closing phenylalanine or tryptophan. D genes are given only for firm matches. Clone size is stated in some rows and not others, as once, few, many or a class when expanded.

v_gene: TRBV2; abundance: few; len: 13; d_gene: -; j_gene: TRBJ2-1; CDR3nt: TGTGCCGGAGACTGGAGCTCCTACAATGAGCAGTTCTTC; CDR3aa: CAGDWSSYNEQFF
v_gene: TRBV12-3/TRBV12-4; abundance: -; len: 15; d_gene: TRBD1; j_gene: TRBJ2-1; CDR3nt: TGTGCCAGCAGTCCGGGACAGGGTAGGGGGAATGAGCAGTTCTTC; CDR3aa: CASSPGQGRGNEQFF
v_gene: TRBV7-2; abundance: -; len: 13; d_gene: -; j_gene: TRBJ2-7; CDR3nt: TGTGCCAGCAGCGTAGCGTCAGTATCCGAGCAGTACTTC; CDR3aa: CASSVASVSEQYF
v_gene: TRBV16; abundance: -; len: 15; d_gene: -; j_gene: TRBJ1-1; CDR3nt: TGTGCCAGCAGCCCCGTCGGGAGGGGTAGCACTGAAGCTTTCTTT; CDR3aa: CASSPVGRGSTEAFF
v_gene: TRBV6-5; abundance: -; len: 19; d_gene: TRBD1; j_gene: TRBJ1-1; CDR3nt: TGTGCCAGCAGTTTGACAGGGGGCATTGCTTCAGGCGGGAACACTGAAGCTTTCTTT; CDR3aa: CASSLTGGIASGGNTEAFF
v_gene: TRBV4-2; abundance: few; len: 15; d_gene: TRBD1; j_gene: TRBJ2-7; CDR3nt: TGTGCCAGCAGCCCTACCTTGGGACAGAATTACGAGCAGTACTTC; CDR3aa: CASSPTLGQNYEQYF
v_gene: TRBV7-9; abundance: -; len: 13; d_gene: -; j_gene: TRBJ1-2; CDR3nt: TGTGCCAGCAGCTTAGTTAACCCTAAGGGCTACACCTTC; CDR3aa: CASSLVNPKGYTF
v_gene: TRBV20-1; abundance: few; len: 11; d_gene: -; j_gene: TRBJ2-3; CDR3nt: TGCAGTGCTGATTACACAGATACGCAGTATTTT; CDR3aa: CSADYTDTQYF
v_gene: TRBV25-1; abundance: -; len: 12; d_gene: -; j_gene: TRBJ1-1; CDR3nt: TGTGCCAGCAGTGAAACGACCTTTGAAGCTTTCTTT; CDR3aa: CASSETTFEAFF
v_gene: TRBV28; abundance: -; len: 15; d_gene: -; j_gene: TRBJ2-1; CDR3nt: TGTGCCAGCAGTTTACCCAGGGTGGGTTACAATGAGCAGTTCTTC; CDR3aa: CASSLPRVGYNEQFF
v_gene: TRBV7-9; abundance: few; len: 13; d_gene: -; j_gene: TRBJ1-2; CDR3nt: TGTGCCAGCAGCTTAGCGGGTCTAATCGGCTACACCTTC; CDR3aa: CASSLAGLIGYTF
v_gene: TRBV4-3; abundance: -; len: 15; d_gene: -; j_gene: TRBJ1-1; CDR3nt: TGCGCCAGCAGCCAAGATCCGGGGGCGTACACTGAAGCTTTCTTT; CDR3aa: CASSQDPGAYTEAFF
v_gene: TRBV20-1; abundance: -; len: 14; d_gene: TRBD1; j_gene: TRBJ1-1; CDR3nt: TGCAGTGCTAGATCACACAGGGGGCGGACTGAAGCTTTCTTT; CDR3aa: CSARSHRGRTEAFF
v_gene: TRBV27; abundance: -; len: 16; d_gene: TRBD2; j_gene: TRBJ2-1; CDR3nt: TGTGCCAGCAGTTGGAAAGGCGGGGGGGCGTCTAATGAGCAGTTCTTC; CDR3aa: CASSWKGGGASNEQFF
v_gene: TRBV4-2; abundance: many; len: 13; d_gene: -; j_gene: TRBJ2-5; CDR3nt: TGTGCCAGCAGCCAAGGTGGTAGAGAGACCCAGTACTTC; CDR3aa: CASSQGGRETQYF
v_gene: TRBV4-3; abundance: few; len: 15; d_gene: TRBD2; j_gene: TRBJ2-7; CDR3nt: TGCGCCAGCAGCAGTCAGCCGGGACTACCATACGAGCAGTACTTC; CDR3aa: CASSSQPGLPYEQYF
v_gene: TRBV4-3; abundance: few; len: 15; d_gene: -; j_gene: TRBJ1-4; CDR3nt: TGCGCCAGCAGCCAAGAGGCGACGATGGGGGAAAAACTGTTTTTT; CDR3aa: CASSQEATMGEKLFF
v_gene: TRBV20-1; abundance: -; len: 13; d_gene: -; j_gene: TRBJ2-7; CDR3nt: TGCAGTGTGGGGGGTGGACTCTACAATGAGCAGTACTTC; CDR3aa: CSVGGGLYNEQYF
v_gene: TRBV4-3; abundance: -; len: 16; d_gene: TRBD1; j_gene: TRBJ1-2; CDR3nt: TGCGCCAGCAGCCACTCGACCAGGGGGGGCACCTATGGCTACACCTTC; CDR3aa: CASSHSTRGGTYGYTF
v_gene: TRBV29-1; abundance: few; len: 15; d_gene: TRBD1; j_gene: TRBJ2-5; CDR3nt: TGCAGCGCTCGAGACCGGACAGGTCGTCAAGAGACCCAGTACTTC; CDR3aa: CSARDRTGRQETQYF
v_gene: TRBV25-1; abundance: -; len: 17; d_gene: -; j_gene: TRBJ1-2; CDR3nt: TGTGCCAGCAGTGGACGGAGGACTGCTCCTTCTAACTATGGCTACACCTTC; CDR3aa: CASSGRRTAPSNYGYTF
v_gene: TRBV13; abundance: -; len: 16; d_gene: TRBD2; j_gene: TRBJ2-5; CDR3nt: TGTGCCAGCAGCCTCGGGGGACTAGCGGTCCGAGAGACCCAGTACTTC; CDR3aa: CASSLGGLAVRETQYF
v_gene: TRBV6-5; abundance: -; len: 16; d_gene: TRBD1; j_gene: TRBJ2-5; CDR3nt: TGTGCCAGCAGTTACCGCCGGGACAGGGTTTCCGAGACCCAGTACTTC; CDR3aa: CASSYRRDRVSETQYF
v_gene: TRBV7-2; abundance: few; len: 15; d_gene: -; j_gene: TRBJ2-7; CDR3nt: TGTGCCAGCACCCAAGGAGGTCCGAGCTCCTACGAGCAGTACTTC; CDR3aa: CASTQGGPSSYEQYF
v_gene: TRBV7-9; abundance: -; len: 16; d_gene: -; j_gene: TRBJ2-5; CDR3nt: TGTGCCAGCAGCCTAACCGCTATTCAGGGGCAAGAGACCCAGTACTTC; CDR3aa: CASSLTAIQGQETQYF
v_gene: TRBV7-4; abundance: -; len: 18; d_gene: -; j_gene: TRBJ2-2; CDR3nt: TGTGCCAGCAGCTTATTTTGGGTCATGACAGGATACACCGGGGAGCTGTTTTTT; CDR3aa: CASSLFWVMTGYTGELFF
v_gene: TRBV20-1; abundance: -; len: 15; d_gene: -; j_gene: TRBJ2-5; CDR3nt: TGCAGTGCTAGAGACCTCCTACAGGGTACAAGGGAGCAGTACTTC; CDR3aa: CSARDLLQGTREQYF
v_gene: TRBV30; abundance: -; len: 12; d_gene: -; j_gene: TRBJ1-1; CDR3nt: TGTGCCTGGAAGGGGGATCGTGGGGGAGATTTCTTT; CDR3aa: CAWKGDRGGDFF
v_gene: TRBV4-1; abundance: -; len: 18; d_gene: TRBD1; j_gene: TRBJ1-2; CDR3nt: TGCGCCAGCAGCCAAGTCGTTCGACAGGGCCCTTCTAACTATGGCTACACCTTC; CDR3aa: CASSQVVRQGPSNYGYTF
v_gene: TRBV12-3/TRBV12-4; abundance: -; len: 14; d_gene: -; j_gene: TRBJ2-2; CDR3nt: TGTGCCAGCAGTTTTGGGGGAAGAGCGAGGGAGCTGTTTTTT; CDR3aa: CASSFGGRARELFF
v_gene: TRBV4-2; abundance: few; len: 13; d_gene: -; j_gene: TRBJ2-5; CDR3nt: TGTGCCAGCAGCCAAGAAATCGAAGAGACCCAGTACTTC; CDR3aa: CASSQEIEETQYF
v_gene: TRBV7-9; abundance: -; len: 14; d_gene: -; j_gene: TRBJ2-7; CDR3nt: TGTGCCAGCAGCTTATCCGGGACACACTACGAGCAGTACTTC; CDR3aa: CASSLSGTHYEQYF
v_gene: TRBV29-1; abundance: -; len: 14; d_gene: TRBD1; j_gene: TRBJ1-2; CDR3nt: TGCAGCGTTAATACAGGGGCCCCAGACTATGGCAACACCTTC; CDR3aa: CSVNTGAPDYGNTF
v_gene: TRBV5-1; abundance: -; len: 15; d_gene: -; j_gene: TRBJ2-2; CDR3nt: TGCGCCAGCAGCCACCCTACAGGGCGGGCCGGGGAGCTGTTTTTT; CDR3aa: CASSHPTGRAGELFF
v_gene: TRBV11-2; abundance: few; len: 15; d_gene: TRBD2; j_gene: TRBJ2-1; CDR3nt: TGTGCCAGCAGCCCTCCGGGACTAGCCTTTAATGAGCAGTTCTTC; CDR3aa: CASSPPGLAFNEQFF
v_gene: TRBV6-2/TRBV6-3; abundance: few; len: 13; d_gene: -; j_gene: TRBJ2-1; CDR3nt: TGTGCCAGCAGTGGTGGCAGCAACAATGAGCAGTTCTTC; CDR3aa: CASSGGSNNEQFF
v_gene: TRBV7-2; abundance: -; len: 15; d_gene: -; j_gene: TRBJ2-5; CDR3nt: TGTGCCAGCAGCTTAGCTTTAGCGCTGCAAGAGACCCAGTACTTC; CDR3aa: CASSLALALQETQYF
v_gene: TRBV28; abundance: -; len: 15; d_gene: TRBD2; j_gene: TRBJ2-5; CDR3nt: TGTGCCAGCAGGACTCATAGCGGGCGAGGAGAGACCCAGTACTTC; CDR3aa: CASRTHSGRGETQYF
v_gene: TRBV10-3; abundance: many; len: 13; d_gene: TRBD1; j_gene: TRBJ1-2; CDR3nt: TGTGCCATCAGCCGGGACAGGGAGTATGGCTACACCTTC; CDR3aa: CAISRDREYGYTF
v_gene: TRBV27; abundance: few; len: 16; d_gene: TRBD1; j_gene: TRBJ2-1; CDR3nt: TGTGCCAGCAGTCCGCTCACAGGGGTGGACTACAATGAGCAGTTCTTC; CDR3aa: CASSPLTGVDYNEQFF
v_gene: TRBV4-3; abundance: few; len: 15; d_gene: -; j_gene: TRBJ1-2; CDR3nt: TGCGCCAGCAGCCAAGGTTTGGCAGCTAACTATGGCTACACCTTC; CDR3aa: CASSQGLAANYGYTF
v_gene: TRBV29-1; abundance: -; len: 14; d_gene: TRBD2; j_gene: TRBJ2-5; CDR3nt: TGCAGCGTTGAAGTAACGGGGGGGCTCGATGAGCAGTACTTC; CDR3aa: CSVEVTGGLDEQYF
v_gene: TRBV15; abundance: -; len: 13; d_gene: -; j_gene: TRBJ1-1; CDR3nt: TGTGCCATCTCCTCTCCGGGAAACACTGAAGCTTTCTTT; CDR3aa: CAISSPGNTEAFF
v_gene: TRBV5-6; abundance: few; len: 13; d_gene: -; j_gene: TRBJ1-2; CDR3nt: TGTGCCAGCAGCCGACCCGTAGATATCGGCTACACCTTC; CDR3aa: CASSRPVDIGYTF
v_gene: TRBV2; abundance: -; len: 15; d_gene: -; j_gene: TRBJ1-5; CDR3nt: TGTGCCAGCAGTATTGGGATTCATAGCAATCAGCCCCAGCATTTT; CDR3aa: CASSIGIHSNQPQHF
v_gene: TRBV4-1; abundance: -; len: 16; d_gene: -; j_gene: TRBJ2-6; CDR3nt: TGCGCCAGCAGCCAAGTTACTTTTTCTGGGGCCAACGTCCTGATTTTC; CDR3aa: CASSQVTFSGANVLIF
v_gene: TRBV5-6; abundance: -; len: 15; d_gene: -; j_gene: TRBJ1-5; CDR3nt: TGTGCCAGCAGCACCCGGGACGGTAGAAATCAGCCCCAGCATTTT; CDR3aa: CASSTRDGRNQPQHF
v_gene: TRBV12-5; abundance: -; len: 16; d_gene: TRBD2; j_gene: TRBJ2-3; CDR3nt: TGTGCTAGTGGTTGGATGAGGACTAGTCACCTAGATACGCAGTATTTT; CDR3aa: CASGWMRTSHLDTQYF
v_gene: TRBV12-3/TRBV12-4; abundance: -; len: 13; d_gene: -; j_gene: TRBJ1-3; CDR3nt: TGTGCCAACGACGGGCTCTCTGGAAACACCATATATTTT; CDR3aa: CANDGLSGNTIYF
v_gene: TRBV7-2; abundance: -; len: 15; d_gene: -; j_gene: TRBJ1-1; CDR3nt: TGTGCCAGCAGCCGGGAGGACACTGGGTATATAGTGGCTTTCTTT; CDR3aa: CASSREDTGYIVAFF
v_gene: TRBV6-6; abundance: -; len: 11; d_gene: -; j_gene: TRBJ2-7; CDR3nt: TGTGCCGGCAGTTACGGGCCACCTTTGTACTTC; CDR3aa: CAGSYGPPLYF
v_gene: TRBV9; abundance: few; len: 15; d_gene: TRBD1; j_gene: TRBJ2-1; CDR3nt: TGTGCCAGCAGCTTCCGGGACAGAGATATAGATGAGCAGTTCTTC; CDR3aa: CASSFRDRDIDEQFF
v_gene: TRBV28; abundance: -; len: 13; d_gene: -; j_gene: TRBJ1-3; CDR3nt: TGTGCCAGCAGTACCGACAGAGGAAACACCATATATTTT; CDR3aa: CASSTDRGNTIYF
v_gene: TRBV27; abundance: -; len: 15; d_gene: TRBD1; j_gene: TRBJ1-2; CDR3nt: TGTGCCAGCAGTTTATCCCCACAGGGGGCTGGAGGCTACACCTTC; CDR3aa: CASSLSPQGAGGYTF
v_gene: TRBV14; abundance: -; len: 17; d_gene: TRBD2; j_gene: TRBJ2-3; CDR3nt: TGTGCCAGCAGCCAAGACGATAGCGGGGGAGTCACAGATACGCAGTATTTT; CDR3aa: CASSQDDSGGVTDTQYF
v_gene: TRBV21-1; abundance: few; len: 20; d_gene: -; j_gene: TRBJ1-6; CDR3nt: TGTGCCAGCAGCAACCCGCTGCAGAAGAGGATGGAGACAGGGGATTCACCCCTCCACTTT; CDR3aa: CASSNPLQKRMETGDSPLHF
v_gene: TRBV6-2/TRBV6-3; abundance: -; len: 19; d_gene: TRBD2; j_gene: TRBJ2-1; CDR3nt: TGTGCCAGCAGTTATGTTATCGTGGCGGGGGGGCGCTCCTACAATGAGCAGTTCTTC; CDR3aa: CASSYVIVAGGRSYNEQFF